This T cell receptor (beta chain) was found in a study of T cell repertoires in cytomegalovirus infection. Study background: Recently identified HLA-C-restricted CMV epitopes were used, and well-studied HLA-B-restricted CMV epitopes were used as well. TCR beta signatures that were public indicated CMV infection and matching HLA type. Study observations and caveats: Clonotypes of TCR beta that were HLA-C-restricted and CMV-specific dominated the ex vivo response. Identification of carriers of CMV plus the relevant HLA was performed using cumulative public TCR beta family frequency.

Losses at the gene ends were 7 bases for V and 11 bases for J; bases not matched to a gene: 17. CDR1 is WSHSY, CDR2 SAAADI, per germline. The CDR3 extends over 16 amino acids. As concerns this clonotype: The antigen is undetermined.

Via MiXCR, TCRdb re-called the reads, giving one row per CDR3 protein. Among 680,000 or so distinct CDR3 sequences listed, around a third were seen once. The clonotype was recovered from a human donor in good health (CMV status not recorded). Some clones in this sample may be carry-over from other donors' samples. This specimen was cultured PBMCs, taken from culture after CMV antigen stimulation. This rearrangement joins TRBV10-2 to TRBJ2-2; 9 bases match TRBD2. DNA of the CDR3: TGCGCCAGCACCCCAACGGAAACTAGCGGGCTTGGAGAGCTGTTTTTT. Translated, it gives CASTPTETSGLGELFF.